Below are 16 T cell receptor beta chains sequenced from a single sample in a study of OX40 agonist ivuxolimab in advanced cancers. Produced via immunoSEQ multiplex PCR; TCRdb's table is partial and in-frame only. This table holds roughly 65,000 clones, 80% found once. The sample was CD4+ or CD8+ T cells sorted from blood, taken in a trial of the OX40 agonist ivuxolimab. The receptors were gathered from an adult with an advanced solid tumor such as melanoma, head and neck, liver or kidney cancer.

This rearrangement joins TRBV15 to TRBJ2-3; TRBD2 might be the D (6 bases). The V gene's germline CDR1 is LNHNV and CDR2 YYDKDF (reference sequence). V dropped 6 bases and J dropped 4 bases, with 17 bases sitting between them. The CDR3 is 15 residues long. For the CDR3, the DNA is TGTGCCACCAGGAGCCGCGGGATTGGAGCAGATACGCAGTATTTT. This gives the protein CATRSRGIGADTQYF.

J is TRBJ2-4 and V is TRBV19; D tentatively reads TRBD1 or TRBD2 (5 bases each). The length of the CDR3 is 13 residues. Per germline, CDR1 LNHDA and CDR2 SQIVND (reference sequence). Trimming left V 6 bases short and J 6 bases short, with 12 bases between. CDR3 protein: CASSPRERNIQYF. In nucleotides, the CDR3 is TGTGCCAGTAGCCCCAGGGAGAGAAACATTCAGTACTTC.

The CDR3 DNA reads TGTGCCAGCAGCCCAGGACAGGGTACCTCTGGGGCCAACGTCCTGACTTTC. Amino acids: CASSPGQGTSGANVLTF. The genes are TRBV7-9 and TRBJ2-6, with TRBD1 identical over 8 bases. V was clipped by 5 bases and J by 0 bases; unmatched bases: 6. The CDR3 length is 17 residues. Germline V gene sequence: CDR1 SEHNR, CDR2 FQNEAQ (reference sequence).

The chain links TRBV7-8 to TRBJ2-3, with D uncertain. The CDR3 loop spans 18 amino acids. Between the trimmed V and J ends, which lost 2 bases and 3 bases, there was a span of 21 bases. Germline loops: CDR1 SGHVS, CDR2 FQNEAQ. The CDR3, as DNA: TGTGCCAGCAGCTTACCTGTACGTCGGCGCGGCTCGACAGATACGCAGTATTTT. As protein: CASSLPVRRRGSTDTQYF.

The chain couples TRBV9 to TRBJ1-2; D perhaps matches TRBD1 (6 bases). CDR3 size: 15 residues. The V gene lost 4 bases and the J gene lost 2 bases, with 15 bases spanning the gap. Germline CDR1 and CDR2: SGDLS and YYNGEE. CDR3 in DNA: TGTGCCAGCAGCCCTACAACAAGGGGGAACTATGGCTACACCTTC. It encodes CASSPTTRGNYGYTF.

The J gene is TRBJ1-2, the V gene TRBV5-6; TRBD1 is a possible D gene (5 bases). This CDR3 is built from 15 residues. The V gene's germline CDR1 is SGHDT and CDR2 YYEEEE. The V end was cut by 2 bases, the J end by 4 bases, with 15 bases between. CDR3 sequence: CASSFKGEPIYGYTF. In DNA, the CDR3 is TGTGCCAGCAGCTTTAAAGGGGAACCGATCTATGGCTACACCTTC.

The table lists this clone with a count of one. The CDR3 loop is CASSLGQWNSPLHF. The DNA for the CDR3 is TGTGCCAGCAGCCTCGGGCAGTGGAATTCACCCCTCCACTTT. The chain has TRBV5-8 and TRBJ1-6; no clear D. Looked up from germline, CDR1 is SGHTS and CDR2 is YDEGEE. Trimming removed 4 bases at V and 7 bases at J, with 12 bases between. The CDR3 sequence is 14 residues long.

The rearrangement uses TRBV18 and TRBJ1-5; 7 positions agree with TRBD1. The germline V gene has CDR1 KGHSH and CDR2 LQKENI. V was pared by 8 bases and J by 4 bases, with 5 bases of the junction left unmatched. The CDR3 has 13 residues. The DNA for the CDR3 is TGTGCCAGCGCACAGGGGCGTAATCAGCCCCAGCATTTT. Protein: CASAQGRNQPQHF.

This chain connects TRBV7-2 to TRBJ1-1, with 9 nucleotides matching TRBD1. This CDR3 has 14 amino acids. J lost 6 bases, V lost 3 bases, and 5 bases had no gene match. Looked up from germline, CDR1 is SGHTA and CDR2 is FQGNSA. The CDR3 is CASSFRDRGSEAFF. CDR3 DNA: TGTGCCAGCAGCTTTCGTGACAGGGGGTCTGAAGCTTTCTTT.

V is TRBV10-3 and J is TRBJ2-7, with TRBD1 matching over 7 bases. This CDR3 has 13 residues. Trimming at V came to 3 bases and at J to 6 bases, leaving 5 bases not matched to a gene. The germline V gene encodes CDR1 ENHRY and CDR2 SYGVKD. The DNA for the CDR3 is TGTGCCATCAGTGAATCCCACAGGGGCGAGCAGTACTTC. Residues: CAISESHRGEQYF.

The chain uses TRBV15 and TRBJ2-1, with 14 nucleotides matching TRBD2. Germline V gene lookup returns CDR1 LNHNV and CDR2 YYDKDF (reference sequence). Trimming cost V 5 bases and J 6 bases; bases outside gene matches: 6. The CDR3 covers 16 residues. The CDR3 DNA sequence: TGTGCCACCAGCCCCGGGGGGACTAGCGGGGGCAATGAGCAGTTCTTC. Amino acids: CATSPGGTSGGNEQFF.

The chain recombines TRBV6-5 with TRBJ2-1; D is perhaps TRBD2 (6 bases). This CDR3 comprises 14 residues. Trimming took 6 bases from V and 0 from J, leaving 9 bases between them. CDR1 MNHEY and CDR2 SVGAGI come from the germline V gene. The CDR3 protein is CASRRDGSYNEQFF. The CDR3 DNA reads TGTGCCAGCAGGCGGGACGGCTCCTACAATGAGCAGTTCTTC.

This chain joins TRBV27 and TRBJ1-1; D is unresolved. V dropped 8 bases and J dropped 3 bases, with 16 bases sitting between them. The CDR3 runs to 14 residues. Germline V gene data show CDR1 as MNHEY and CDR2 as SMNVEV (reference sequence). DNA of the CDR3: TGTGCCAGCCGGCTGACCGCCGGATACACTGAAGCTTTCTTT. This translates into CASRLTAGYTEAFF.

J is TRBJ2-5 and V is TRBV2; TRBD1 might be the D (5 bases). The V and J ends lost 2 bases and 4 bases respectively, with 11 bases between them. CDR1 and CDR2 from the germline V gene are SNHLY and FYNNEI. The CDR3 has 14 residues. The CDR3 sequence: CASSEQAGSETQYF. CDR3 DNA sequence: TGTGCCAGCAGTGAACAGGCAGGGTCAGAGACCCAGTACTTC.

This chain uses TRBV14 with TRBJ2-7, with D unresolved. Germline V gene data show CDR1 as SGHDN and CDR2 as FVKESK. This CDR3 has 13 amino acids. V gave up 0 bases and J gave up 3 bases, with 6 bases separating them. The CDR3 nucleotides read TGTGCCAGCAGCCAAGACCTCGGCTACGAGCAGTACTTC. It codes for CASSQDLGYEQYF.

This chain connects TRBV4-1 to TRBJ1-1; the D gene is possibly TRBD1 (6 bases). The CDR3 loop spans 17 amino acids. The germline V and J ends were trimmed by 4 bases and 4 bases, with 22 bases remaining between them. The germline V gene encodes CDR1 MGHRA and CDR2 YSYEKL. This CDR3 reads CASSPGPRTAVGTEAFF. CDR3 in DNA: TGCGCCAGCAGCCCTGGGCCCCGGACAGCGGTCGGCACTGAAGCTTTCTTT.